This T cell receptor (beta chain) is from a study of blood T cell repertoires in COVID-19. The CDR3 totals 15 residues. Losses at the gene ends were 6 bases for V and 7 bases for J; bases not matched to a gene: 14. Method: immunoSEQ multiplex PCR; TCRdb's copy keeps in-frame clones and lacks some. The repertoire consists of around 110,000 clones, with approximately 80% occurring once and the leading ten covering 13% to 15%. The material sequenced was peripheral blood. The sequence was obtained from a woman aged 60 to 75 with acute or convalescent COVID-19. This chain links TRBV23-1 with TRBJ2-7; the match to TRBD1 covers 8 bases. TRBV23-1 is treated as an ORF (open reading frame) with a function not yet certain. The CDR3 protein is CASRRRWQGAREQYF. The CDR3 bases are TGCGCCAGCAGACGTAGATGGCAGGGGGCGCGGGAGCAGTACTTC.